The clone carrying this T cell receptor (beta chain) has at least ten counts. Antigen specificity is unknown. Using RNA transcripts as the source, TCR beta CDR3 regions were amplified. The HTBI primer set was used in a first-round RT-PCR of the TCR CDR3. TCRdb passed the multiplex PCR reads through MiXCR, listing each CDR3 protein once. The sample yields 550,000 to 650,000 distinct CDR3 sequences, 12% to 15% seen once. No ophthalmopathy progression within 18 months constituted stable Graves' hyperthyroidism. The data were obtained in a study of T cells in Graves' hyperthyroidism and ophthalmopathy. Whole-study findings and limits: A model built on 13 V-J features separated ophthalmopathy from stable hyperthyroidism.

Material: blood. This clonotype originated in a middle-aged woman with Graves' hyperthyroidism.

The CDR3 bases are TGTGCCAGCAGCTCCTTGGACTTGTTCTACGAGCAGTACTTC. Its protein is CASSSLDLFYEQYF. The rearrangement links TRBV5-5 to TRBJ2-7; possibly TRBD2 for D (5 bases). V was shortened by 3 bases and J by 3 bases, with 13 bases between the two germline ends. CDR1 is SGHKS and CDR2 is YYEKEE in the germline V gene (reference sequence). This CDR3 is built from 14 residues.